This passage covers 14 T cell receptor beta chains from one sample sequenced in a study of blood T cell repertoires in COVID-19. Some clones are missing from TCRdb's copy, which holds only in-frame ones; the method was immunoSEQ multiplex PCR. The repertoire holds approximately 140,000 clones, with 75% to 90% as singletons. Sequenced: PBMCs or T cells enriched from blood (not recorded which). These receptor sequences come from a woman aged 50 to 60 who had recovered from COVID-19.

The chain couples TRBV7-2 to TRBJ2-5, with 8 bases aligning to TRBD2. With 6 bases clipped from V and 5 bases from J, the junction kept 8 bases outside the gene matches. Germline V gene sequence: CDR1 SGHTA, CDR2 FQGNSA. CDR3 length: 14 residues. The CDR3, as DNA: TGTGCCAGCAGAGTCGGGGGGGCGTCGGAGACCCAGTACTTC. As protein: CASRVGGASETQYF. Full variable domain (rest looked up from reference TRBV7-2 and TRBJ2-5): GAGVSQSPSNKVTEKGKDVELRCDPISGHTALYWYRQSLGQGLEFLIYFQGNSAPDKSGLPSDRFSAERTGGSVSTLTIQRTQQEDSAVYLCASRVGGASETQYFGPGTRLLVL.

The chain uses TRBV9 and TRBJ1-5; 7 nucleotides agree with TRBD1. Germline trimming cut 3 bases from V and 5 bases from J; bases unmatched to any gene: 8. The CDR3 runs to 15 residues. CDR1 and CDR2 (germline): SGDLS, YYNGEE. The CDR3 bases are TGTGCCAGCAGCGAAACAGGGGCGTCCTATCAGCCCCAGCATTTT. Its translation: CASSETGASYQPQHF.

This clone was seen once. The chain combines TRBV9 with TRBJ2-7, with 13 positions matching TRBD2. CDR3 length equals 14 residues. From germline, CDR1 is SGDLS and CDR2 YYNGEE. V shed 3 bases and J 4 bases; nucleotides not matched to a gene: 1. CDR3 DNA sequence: TGTGCCAGCAGCGAGGGACTAGCGGGGTACGAGCAGTACTTC. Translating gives CASSEGLAGYEQYF. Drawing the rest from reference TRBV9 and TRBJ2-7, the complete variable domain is DSGVTQTPKHLITATGQRVTLRCSPRSGDLSVYWYQQSLDQGLQFLIQYYNGEERAKGNILERFSAQQFPDLHSELNLSSLELGDSALYFCASSEGLAGYEQYFGPGTRLTVT.

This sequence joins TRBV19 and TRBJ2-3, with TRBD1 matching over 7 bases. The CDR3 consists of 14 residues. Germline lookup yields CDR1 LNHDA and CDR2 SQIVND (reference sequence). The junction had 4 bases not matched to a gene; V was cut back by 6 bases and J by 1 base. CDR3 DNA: TGTGCCAGTAGGGACCAGGGGGGCACAGATACGCAGTATTTT. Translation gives CASRDQGGTDTQYF.

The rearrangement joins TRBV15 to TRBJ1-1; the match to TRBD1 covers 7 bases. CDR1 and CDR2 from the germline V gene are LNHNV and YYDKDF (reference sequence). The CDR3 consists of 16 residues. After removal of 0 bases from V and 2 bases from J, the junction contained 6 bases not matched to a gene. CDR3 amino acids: CATSRDYRGLNTEAFF. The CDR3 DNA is TGTGCCACCAGCAGAGATTACAGGGGTCTCAACACTGAAGCTTTCTTT.

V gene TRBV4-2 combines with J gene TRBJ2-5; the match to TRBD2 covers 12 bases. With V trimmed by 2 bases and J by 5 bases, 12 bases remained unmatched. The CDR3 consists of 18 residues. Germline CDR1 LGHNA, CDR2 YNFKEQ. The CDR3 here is CASSQSPQLAGGKETQYF. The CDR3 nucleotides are TGTGCCAGCAGCCAATCCCCCCAGCTAGCGGGGGGGAAGGAGACCCAGTACTTC.

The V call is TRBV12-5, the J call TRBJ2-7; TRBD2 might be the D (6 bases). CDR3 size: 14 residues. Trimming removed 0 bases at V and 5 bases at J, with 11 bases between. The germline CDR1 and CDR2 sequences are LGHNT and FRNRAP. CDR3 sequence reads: CASGLVLAEHEQYF. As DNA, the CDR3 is TGTGCTAGTGGTTTGGTACTAGCCGAGCACGAGCAGTACTTC.

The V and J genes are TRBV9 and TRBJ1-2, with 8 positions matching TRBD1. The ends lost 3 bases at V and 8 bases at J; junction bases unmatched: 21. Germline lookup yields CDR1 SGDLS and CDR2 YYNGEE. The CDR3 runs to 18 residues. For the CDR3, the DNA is TGTGCCAGCAGCGAGGGACAGGTAACTATGGCTACACCGGGAGGCTACACCTTC. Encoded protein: CASSEGQVTMATPGGYTF.

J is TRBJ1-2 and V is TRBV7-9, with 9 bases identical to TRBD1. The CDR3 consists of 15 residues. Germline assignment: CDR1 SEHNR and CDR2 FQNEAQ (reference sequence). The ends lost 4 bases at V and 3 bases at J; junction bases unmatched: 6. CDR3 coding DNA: TGTGCCAGCAGCTCGGGACAGGGTAACGACTATGGCTACACCTTC. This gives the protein CASSSGQGNDYGYTF.

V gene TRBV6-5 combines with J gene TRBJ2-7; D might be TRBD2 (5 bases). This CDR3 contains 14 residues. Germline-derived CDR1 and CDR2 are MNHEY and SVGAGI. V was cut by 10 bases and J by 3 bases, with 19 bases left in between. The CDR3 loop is CAITAGRIHYEQYF. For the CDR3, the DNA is TGTGCCATCACCGCGGGCAGAATTCACTACGAGCAGTACTTC.

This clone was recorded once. CDR3 bases: TGTGCCAGCTCACCACCGGCAGGGGGCATTGGCTACACCTTC. This translates into CASSPPAGGIGYTF. This chain links TRBV18 with TRBJ1-2; 8 bases line up with TRBD1. Germline V gene lookup returns CDR1 KGHSH and CDR2 LQKENI. The J segment lost 7 bases and the V segment lost 0 bases, leaving 4 bases of the junction unmatched. This CDR3 contains 14 residues.

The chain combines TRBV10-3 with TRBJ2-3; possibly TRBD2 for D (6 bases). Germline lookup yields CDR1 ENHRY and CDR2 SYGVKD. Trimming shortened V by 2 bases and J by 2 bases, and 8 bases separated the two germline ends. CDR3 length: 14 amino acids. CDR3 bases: TGTGCCATCAGTGAGGCGGGACCCACAGATACGCAGTATTTT. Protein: CAISEAGPTDTQYF.

This chain's CDR3 is CASSSPQGAITEAFF. In nucleotides, the CDR3 is TGTGCCAGCAGTAGTCCACAGGGGGCGATCACTGAAGCTTTCTTT. V usage is TRBV27 and J usage is TRBJ1-1, with 9 bases lining up with TRBD1. The CDR3 runs to 15 residues. V was clipped by 5 bases and J by 4 bases; unmatched bases: 8. From germline, CDR1 is MNHEY and CDR2 SMNVEV (reference sequence).

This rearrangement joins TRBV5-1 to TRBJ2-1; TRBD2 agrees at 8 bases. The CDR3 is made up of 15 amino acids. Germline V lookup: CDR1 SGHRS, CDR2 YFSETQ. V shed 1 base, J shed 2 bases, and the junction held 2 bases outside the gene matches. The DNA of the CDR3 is TGCGCCAGCAGCTTGATCGGGGGGGCCTACAATGAGCAGTTCTTC. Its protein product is CASSLIGGAYNEQFF.